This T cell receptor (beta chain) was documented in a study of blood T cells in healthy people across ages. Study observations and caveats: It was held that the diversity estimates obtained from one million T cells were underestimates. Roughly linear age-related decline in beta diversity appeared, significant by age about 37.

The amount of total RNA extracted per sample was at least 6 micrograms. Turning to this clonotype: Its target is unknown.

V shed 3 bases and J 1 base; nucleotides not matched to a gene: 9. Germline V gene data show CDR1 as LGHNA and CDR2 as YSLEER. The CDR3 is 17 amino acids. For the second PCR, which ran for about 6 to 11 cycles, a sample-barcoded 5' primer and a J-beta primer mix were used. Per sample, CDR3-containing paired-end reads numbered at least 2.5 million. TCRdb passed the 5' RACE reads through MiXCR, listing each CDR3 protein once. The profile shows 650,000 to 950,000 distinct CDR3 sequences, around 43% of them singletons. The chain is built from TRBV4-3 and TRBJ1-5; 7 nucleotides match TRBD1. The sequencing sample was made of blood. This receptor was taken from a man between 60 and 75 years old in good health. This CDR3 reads CASSQFYRGYSNQPQHF. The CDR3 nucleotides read TGCGCCAGCAGCCAGTTTTACAGGGGATACAGCAATCAGCCCCAGCATTTT.